These 13 T cell receptor beta chains share one sample of origin, sequenced in a study of CD8 T cells in ankylosing spondylitis. What these receptors recognize is not known. Study-wide points: The study identified a TCR beta motif of 7 or 8 highly homologous variants that appeared characteristic of ankylosing spondylitis blood.

MiXCR was run by TCRdb on the 5' RACE reads, yielding one entry per CDR3 protein. The top ten clones hold roughly 1% of a sample with under 550,000 distinct CDR3 sequences, 25% to 30% of them seen once. The sample consisted of blood, either unsorted or a sorted T cell fraction (not recorded which). Receptors were obtained from a male donor with ankylosing spondylitis.

The rearrangement uses TRBV5-1 and TRBJ2-1; 8 nucleotides match TRBD2. Germline lookup yields CDR1 SGHRS and CDR2 YFSETQ. The CDR3 length is 15 residues. V lost 0 bases and J lost 8; bases outside the gene matches: 7. CDR3 sequence reads: CASSLAGTRVDEQFF. The CDR3, as DNA: TGCGCCAGCAGCTTGGCCGGGACTAGGGTCGATGAGCAGTTCTTC. The full variable domain, completed using reference TRBV5-1 and TRBJ2-1, is KAGVTQTPRYLIKTRGQQVTLSCSPISGHRSVSWYQQTPGQGLQFLFEYFSETQRNKGNFPGRFSGRQFSNSRSEMNVSTLELGDSALYLCASSLAGTRVDEQFFGPGTRLTVL.

In this sample, this clonotype turned up a few times. The V gene is TRBV7-2, the J gene TRBJ1-5, with D maybe TRBD1 (6 bases). Germline lookup yields CDR1 SGHTA and CDR2 FQGNSA. The CDR3 is 14 amino acids. V was clipped by 7 bases and J by 3 bases, with 13 bases between them. The CDR3 loop is CASTLTGSNQPQHF. CDR3 nucleotides: TGTGCCAGCACCTTGACAGGATCCAATCAGCCCCAGCATTTT.

The chain combines TRBV6-5 with TRBJ2-5; possible D gene TRBD2, 6 bases. The CDR3 contains 17 residues. Trimming left V 2 bases short and J 2 bases short, with 18 bases between. Germline CDR1 MNHEY, CDR2 SVGAGI. The CDR3 reads CASSYRLGGVTQETQYF. The CDR3 DNA is TGTGCCAGCAGTTACCGTTTGGGCGGGGTAACGCAAGAGACCCAGTACTTC.

The rearrangement joins TRBV28 to TRBJ1-5, with TRBD1 as a possible D gene (5 bases). CDR1 and CDR2 (germline): MDHEN, SYDVKM. The CDR3 has 15 amino acids. Trimming pared 6 bases from V and 3 bases from J, leaving 15 bases between. The CDR3 nucleotides are TGTGCCAGCAGCATTGACAGCTCCGTCAATCAGCCCCAGCATTTT. This translates into CASSIDSSVNQPQHF.

In its sample, this clonotype was seen a few times. The V and J genes are TRBV20-1 and TRBJ2-7; 11 bases are a match to TRBD2. Trimming at V came to 3 bases and at J to 2 bases, leaving 9 bases not matched to a gene. Germline CDR1 DFQATT, CDR2 SNEGSKA (reference sequence). The CDR3 is made up of 16 amino acids. The CDR3 region has the DNA TGCAGTGCTAGGGACACTAGCGGGAGTCTCCCCTACGAGCAGTACGTC. It encodes CSARDTSGSLPYEQYV.

The gene calls are TRBV20-1 and TRBJ1-1; D is uncertain. Per germline, CDR1 DFQATT and CDR2 SNEGSKA (reference sequence). V was shortened by 0 bases and J by 5 bases, with 13 bases between the two germline ends. This CDR3 has 14 amino acids. The CDR3 spells CSAREGGFRTEAFF. The CDR3 region has the DNA TGCAGTGCTAGAGAAGGAGGGTTTCGAACTGAAGCTTTCTTT.

The rearrangement uses TRBV20-1 and TRBJ1-1; 9 bases agree with TRBD1. J was trimmed by 3 bases and V by 2 bases; bases with no gene match: 4. The CDR3 covers 14 residues. CDR1 and CDR2 from the germline V gene are DFQATT and SNEGSKA (reference sequence). Here the CDR3 reads CSARPGQGHTEAFF. CDR3 bases: TGCAGTGCTAGACCGGGACAGGGCCACACTGAAGCTTTCTTT.

This clonotype has ten or more counts. This chain connects TRBV4-2 to TRBJ2-3, with a tentative D call TRBD2 (5 bases). Germline loops: CDR1 LGHNA, CDR2 YNFKEQ. Trimming took off 4 bases at V and 4 bases at J, with 15 bases between the two ends. CDR3 length: 15 amino acids. The CDR3 DNA is TGTGCCAGCAGCCCCCAAAACGGGAACGCAGATACGCAGTATTTT. Its translation is CASSPQNGNADTQYF.

This clonotype was picked up a small number of times. V gene TRBV12-3 or TRBV12-4 combines with J gene TRBJ2-3; D remains ambiguous. Trimming left V 3 bases short and J 2 bases short, with 12 bases between. The length of the CDR3 is 15 residues. The CDR3 DNA follows: TGTGCCAGCAGTTTTGACGGAATTGTCACAGATACGCAGTATTTT. It yields the protein CASSFDGIVTDTQYF.

This clonotype was seen a handful of times. The genes are TRBV7-9 and TRBJ1-4; no clear D. From germline, CDR1 is SEHNR and CDR2 FQNEAQ (reference sequence). V gave up 5 bases and J gave up 10 bases, with 17 bases separating them. The CDR3 has 14 residues. Written as DNA, the CDR3 is TGTGCCAGCAGCATTGACGGACTTGAGGGAAAACTGTTTTTT. Its protein product is CASSIDGLEGKLFF.

This clonotype was seen repeatedly, ten times or more. The chain combines TRBV6-1 with TRBJ1-5, with TRBD1 matching over 9 bases. There are 17 residues in the CDR3. Germline CDR1 is MNHNS and CDR2 is SASEGT. The junction had 8 bases not matched to a gene; V was cut back by 5 bases and J by 0 bases. The CDR3 sequence is CASSQDRGRYSNQPQHF. CDR3 sequence (DNA): TGTGCCAGCAGTCAGGACAGGGGACGATATAGCAATCAGCCCCAGCATTTT.

The J gene is TRBJ2-7, the V gene TRBV3-1; 8 bases align to TRBD2. This CDR3 is 14 amino acids long. V lost 6 bases and J lost 3; bases outside the gene matches: 7. Germline-derived CDR1 and CDR2 are LGHDT and YNNKEL (reference sequence). CDR3 DNA sequence: TGTGCCAGCAGGCAGCGGGAGAGCGGCTACGAGCAGTACTTC. Amino acids: CASRQRESGYEQYF.

This sequence joins TRBV27 and TRBJ1-1; unclear D gene. V was pared by 4 bases and J by 5 bases, with 14 bases between. This CDR3 is 14 amino acids long. Germline lookup yields CDR1 MNHEY and CDR2 SMNVEV (reference sequence). For the CDR3, the DNA is TGTGCCAGCAGTTCCAACGTCAAACGGACTGAAGCTTTCTTT. Protein sequence: CASSSNVKRTEAFF.